This T cell receptor (beta chain) was recovered during a study of blood T cells in healthy people across ages. The study's findings and limits: Age advanced and TCR beta diversity per million T cells fell, roughly linearly.

Alongside a J-beta primer mix, a sample-barcoded 5' primer served in a second PCR lasting about 6 to 11 cycles. Every individual sample yielded 2.5 million or more paired-end reads (each containing CDR3). TCRdb independently ran MiXCR on the 5' RACE reads; one entry per CDR3 protein. The table records about 1,500,000 distinct CDR3 sequences, roughly 40% of them present only once. The germline V gene has CDR1 SGHRS and CDR2 YFSETQ. There are 12 residues in the CDR3. This clonotype was seen at least ten times. What it binds is not known. At one end the junction does not follow the germline gene, possibly because of a read error.

The chain is built from TRBV5-1 and TRBJ2-3; D uncertain. The specimen sequenced was blood. The source of this sequence is a woman under 30 in good health. The CDR3 loop reads CASSPGTDTQYF. CDR3 nucleotides: TGTGCCAGCAGCCCCGGCACAGATACGCAGTATTTT.